Sequencing of this TCR beta chain was carried out in a study of Tregs in tolerant kidney transplant recipients. Study-level findings and limits: Activated donor B cell expansion appeared to reveal the most relevant donor-specific TCRbeta repertoire. Donor-specific Treg expansion exceeded global Treg expansion in tolerant patients, suggesting antigen drive.

Concerning this clone: What it binds is unknown.

Clones were read by immunoSEQ multiplex PCR, and TCRdb kept only the in-frame ones, dropping some. The table shows around 78,000 clones, with more than 85% occurring only once. The CDR3 has 16 residues. The germline V gene has CDR1 SGHVS and CDR2 FQNEAQ. Trimming took 2 bases from V and 0 from J, leaving 11 bases between them. Unstimulated Tregs (CD4+CD25+CD127-) and CD4+CD25- non-Tregs were sorted from PBMCs. The chain uses TRBV7-8 and TRBJ1-3; TRBD1 is a possible D gene (6 bases). The material was Tregs from blood, obtained before the transplant. The source is a human donor who received a combined kidney and bone marrow transplant. The CDR3 DNA sequence: TGTGCCAGCAGCTTACCACAGGGTTACTCTGGAAACACCATATATTTT. Its protein product is CASSLPQGYSGNTIYF.